Listed below are T cell receptor beta chains from one sample, sequenced in a study of blood T cell repertoires in COVID-19. Here immunoSEQ multiplex PCR was the method, and the copy in TCRdb shows in-frame clones only, minus some. The sample carries over 60,000 clones, less than 85% recorded once. The sample consisted of peripheral blood. The receptors originated from a man aged 50 to 59 with COVID-19, enrolled during active disease. Both conserved end residues are part of each CDR3. Only part of the rows carry a size: once, few, many, or a class if the clone is expanded.

CDR3 | size | J | V
CASSPALAGGSYEQYF | . | TRBJ2-7 | TRBV18
CASSLQGPSSGNTIYF | . | TRBJ1-3 | TRBV21-1
CASSLTGQGNTIYF | . | TRBJ1-3 | TRBV4-1
CASSLRGDGYTF | . | TRBJ1-2 | TRBV7-9
CAWSVRRDGTQYF | few | TRBJ2-5 | TRBV30
CASSYASGYEQYF | . | TRBJ2-7 | TRBV6-5
CASSEETSGLNNSPLHF | . | TRBJ1-6 | TRBV2
CASSLTRTGTGTGELFF | . | TRBJ2-2 | TRBV11-3
CASSLGTGLMNTEAFF | . | TRBJ1-1 | TRBV13
CASSKPASGGPGYEQYF | once | TRBJ2-7 | TRBV7-6
CASSLGTGVVEQFF | once | TRBJ2-1 | TRBV7-9
CASSLSGGANEQFF | . | TRBJ2-1 | TRBV14
CASSITGNNSPLHF | . | TRBJ1-6 | TRBV28
CASFNPMGTANVLTF | . | TRBJ2-6 | TRBV2
CASSVETGNSYGYTF | . | TRBJ1-2 | TRBV9
CAGGVRGLSQPQHF | . | TRBJ1-5 | TRBV6-5
CASSLIYASITGGIQPQHF | . | TRBJ1-5 | TRBV2
CASSLLGANTEAFF | . | TRBJ1-1 | TRBV5-1
CAGGTGPSTDTQYF | . | TRBJ2-3 | TRBV6-5
CASSSLGIPDTIYF | . | TRBJ1-3 | TRBV6-6
CASSLDTGGGTEAFF | . | TRBJ1-1 | TRBV5-1
CASSYNGLAGAQETQYF | . | TRBJ2-5 | TRBV5-1
CASSESRGFAGELFF | . | TRBJ2-2 | TRBV6-1
CASSHGEVETQYF | . | TRBJ2-5 | TRBV6-5
CASSVSARGETQYF | . | TRBJ2-5 | TRBV9
CASSQGQRQPQHF | medium-sized | TRBJ1-5 | TRBV7-9
CASSPLDRGNSPLHF | hyperexpanded | TRBJ1-6 | TRBV18
CAISEQGFPPLHYGYTF | . | TRBJ1-2 | TRBV10-3
CASSPGQSRWNTEAFF | . | TRBJ1-1 | TRBV6-9